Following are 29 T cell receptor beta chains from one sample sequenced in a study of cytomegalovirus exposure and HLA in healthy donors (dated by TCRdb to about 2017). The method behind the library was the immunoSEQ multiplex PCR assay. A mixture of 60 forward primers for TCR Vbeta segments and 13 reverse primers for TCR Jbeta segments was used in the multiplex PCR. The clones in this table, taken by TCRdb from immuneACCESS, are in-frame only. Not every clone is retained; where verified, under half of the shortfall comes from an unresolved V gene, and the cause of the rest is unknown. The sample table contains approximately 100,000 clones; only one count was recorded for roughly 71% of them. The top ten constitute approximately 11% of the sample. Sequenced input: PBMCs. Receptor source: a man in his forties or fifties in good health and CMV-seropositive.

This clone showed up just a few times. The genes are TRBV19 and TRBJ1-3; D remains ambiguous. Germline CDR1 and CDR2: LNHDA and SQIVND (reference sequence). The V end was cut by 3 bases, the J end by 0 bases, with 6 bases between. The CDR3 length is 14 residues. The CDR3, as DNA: TGTGCCAGTAGTATGCCAGTCTCTGGAAACACCATATATTTT. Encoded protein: CASSMPVSGNTIYF.

CDR3 DNA sequence: TGTGCCAGCTCAATTCCTAGCTCCTCCTACAATGAGCAGTTCTTC. Protein sequence: CASSIPSSSYNEQFF. The chain uses TRBV18 and TRBJ2-1; D might be TRBD2 (5 bases). The CDR3 runs 15 residues. Trimming left V 5 bases short and J 0 bases short, with 11 bases between. Germline V gene data show CDR1 as KGHSH and CDR2 as LQKENI.

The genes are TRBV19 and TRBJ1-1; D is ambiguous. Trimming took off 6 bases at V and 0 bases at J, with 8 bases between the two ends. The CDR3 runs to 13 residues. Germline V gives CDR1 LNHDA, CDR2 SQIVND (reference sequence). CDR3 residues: CASRVGVNTEAFF. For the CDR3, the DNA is TGTGCCAGTAGAGTCGGAGTGAACACTGAAGCTTTCTTT.

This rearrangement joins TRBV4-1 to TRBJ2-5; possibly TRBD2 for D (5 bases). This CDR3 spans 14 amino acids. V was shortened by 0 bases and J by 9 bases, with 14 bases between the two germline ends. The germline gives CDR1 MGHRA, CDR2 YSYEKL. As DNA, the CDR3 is TGCGCCAGCAGCCAAGATCACCCGCCGGAGGCCCAGTACTTC. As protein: CASSQDHPPEAQYF.

CDR3 coding DNA: TGTGCCAGCAGCTCAACAACCCACAGGCCTTACGAGCAGTACTTC. This gives the protein CASSSTTHRPYEQYF. This chain uses TRBV7-8 with TRBJ2-5, with a possible D match to TRBD1 (5 bases). Gene TRBJ2-7 matches the end of the DNA better, so the J call may be wrong. CDR3 length: 15 residues. CDR1 is SGHVS and CDR2 is FQNEAQ in the germline V gene.

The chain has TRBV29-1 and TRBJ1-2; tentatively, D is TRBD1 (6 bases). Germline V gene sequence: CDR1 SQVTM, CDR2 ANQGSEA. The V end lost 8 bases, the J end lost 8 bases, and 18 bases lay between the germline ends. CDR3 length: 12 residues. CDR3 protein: CSLKDRSGGYTF. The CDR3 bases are TGCAGCCTAAAAGACAGGTCCGGCGGCTACACCTTC.

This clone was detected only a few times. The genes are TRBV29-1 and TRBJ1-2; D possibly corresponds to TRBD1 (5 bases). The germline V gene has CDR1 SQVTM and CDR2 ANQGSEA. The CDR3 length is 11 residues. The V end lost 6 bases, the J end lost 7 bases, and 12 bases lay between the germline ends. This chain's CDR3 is CSVPQGGGYTF. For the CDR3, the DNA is TGCAGCGTCCCTCAGGGAGGTGGCTACACCTTC.

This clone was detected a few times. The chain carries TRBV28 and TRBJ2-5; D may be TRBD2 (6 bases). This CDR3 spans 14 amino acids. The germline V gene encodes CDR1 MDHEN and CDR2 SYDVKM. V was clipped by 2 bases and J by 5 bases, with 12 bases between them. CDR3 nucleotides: TGTGCCAGCAGTTTAGGGGGGAGAGGGGAGACCCAGTACTTC. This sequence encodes CASSLGGRGETQYF. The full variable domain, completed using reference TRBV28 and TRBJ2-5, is DVKVTQSSRYLVKRTGEKVFLECVQDMDHENMFWYRQDPGLGLRLIYFSYDVKMKEKGDIPEGYSVSREKKERFSLILESASTNQTSMYLCASSLGGRGETQYFGPGTRLLVL.

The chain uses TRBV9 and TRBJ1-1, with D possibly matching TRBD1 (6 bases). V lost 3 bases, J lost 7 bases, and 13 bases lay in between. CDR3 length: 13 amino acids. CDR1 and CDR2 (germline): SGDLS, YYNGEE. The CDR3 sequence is CASSAQGRGEAFF. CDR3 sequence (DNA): TGTGCCAGCAGCGCGCAGGGCAGGGGTGAAGCTTTCTTT.

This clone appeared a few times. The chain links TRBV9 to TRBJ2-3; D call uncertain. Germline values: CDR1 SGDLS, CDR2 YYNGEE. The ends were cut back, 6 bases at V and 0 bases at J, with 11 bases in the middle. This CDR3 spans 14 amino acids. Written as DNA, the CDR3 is TGTGCCAGCAATTTCGGTAGAAGCACAGATACGCAGTATTTT. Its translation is CASNFGRSTDTQYF.

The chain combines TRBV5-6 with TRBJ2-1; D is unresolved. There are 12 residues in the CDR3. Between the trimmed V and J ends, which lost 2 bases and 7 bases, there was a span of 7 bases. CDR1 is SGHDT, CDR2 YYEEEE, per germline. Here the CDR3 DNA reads TGTGCCAGCAGCTTCTCCGGGAATGAGCAGTTCTTC. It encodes CASSFSGNEQFF.

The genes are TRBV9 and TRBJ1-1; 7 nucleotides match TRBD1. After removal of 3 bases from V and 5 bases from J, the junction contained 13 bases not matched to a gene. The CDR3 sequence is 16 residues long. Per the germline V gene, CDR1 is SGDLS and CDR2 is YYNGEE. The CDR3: CASSGRAKGGYTEAFF. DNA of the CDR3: TGTGCCAGCAGCGGCAGAGCGAAAGGGGGCTATACTGAAGCTTTCTTT. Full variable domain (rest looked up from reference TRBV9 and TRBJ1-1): DSGVTQTPKHLITATGQRVTLRCSPRSGDLSVYWYQQSLDQGLQFLIQYYNGEERAKGNILERFSAQQFPDLHSELNLSSLELGDSALYFCASSGRAKGGYTEAFFGQGTRLTVV.

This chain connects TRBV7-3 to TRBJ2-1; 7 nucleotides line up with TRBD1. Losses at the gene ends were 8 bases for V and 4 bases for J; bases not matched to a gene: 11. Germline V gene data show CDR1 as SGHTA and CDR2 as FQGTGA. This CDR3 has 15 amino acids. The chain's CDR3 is CASSSGTALYNEQFF. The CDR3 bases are TGTGCCAGCTCCTCCGGGACAGCACTATACAATGAGCAGTTCTTC.

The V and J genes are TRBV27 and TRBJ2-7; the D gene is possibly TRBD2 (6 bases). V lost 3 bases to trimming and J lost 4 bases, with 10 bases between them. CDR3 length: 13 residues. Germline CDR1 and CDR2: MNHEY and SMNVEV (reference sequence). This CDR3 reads CASSFGAGYEQYV. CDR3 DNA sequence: TGTGCCAGCAGTTTCGGGGCGGGATACGAGCAGTACGTC.

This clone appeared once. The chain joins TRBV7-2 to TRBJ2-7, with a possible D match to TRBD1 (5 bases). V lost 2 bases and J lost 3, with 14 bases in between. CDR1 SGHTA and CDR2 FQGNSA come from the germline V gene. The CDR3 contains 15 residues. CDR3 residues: CASSLRRQGGYEQYF. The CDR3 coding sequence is TGTGCCAGCAGCTTAAGGCGGCAGGGTGGCTACGAGCAGTACTTC.

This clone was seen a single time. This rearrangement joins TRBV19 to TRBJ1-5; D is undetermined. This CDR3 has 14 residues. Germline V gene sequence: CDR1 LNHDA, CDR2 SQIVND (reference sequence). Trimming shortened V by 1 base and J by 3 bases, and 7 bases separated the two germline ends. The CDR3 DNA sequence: TGTGCCAGTAGTATAGTCCAGTCCAATCAGCCCCAGCATTTT. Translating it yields CASSIVQSNQPQHF.

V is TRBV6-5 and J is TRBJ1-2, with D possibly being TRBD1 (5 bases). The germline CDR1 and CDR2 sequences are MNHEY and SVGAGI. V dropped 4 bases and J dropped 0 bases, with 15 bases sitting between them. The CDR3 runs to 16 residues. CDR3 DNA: TGTGCCAGCAGTTCGGGGGACGGACCAGCTAACTATGGCTACACCTTC. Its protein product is CASSSGDGPANYGYTF.

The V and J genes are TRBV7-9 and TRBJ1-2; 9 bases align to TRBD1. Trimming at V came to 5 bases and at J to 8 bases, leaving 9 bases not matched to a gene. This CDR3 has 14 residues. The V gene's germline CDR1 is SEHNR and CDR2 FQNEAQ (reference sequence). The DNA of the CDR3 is TGTGCCAGCAGCAACTTTACAGGGGGCGGGGGCTACACCTTC. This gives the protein CASSNFTGGGGYTF.

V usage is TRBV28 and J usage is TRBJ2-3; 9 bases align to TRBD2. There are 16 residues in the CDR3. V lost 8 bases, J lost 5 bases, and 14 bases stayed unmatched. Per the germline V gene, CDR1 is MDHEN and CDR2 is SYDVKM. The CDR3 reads CASRWMGAGGRDTQYF. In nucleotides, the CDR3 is TGTGCCAGCCGGTGGATGGGGGCGGGAGGGAGAGATACGCAGTATTTT.

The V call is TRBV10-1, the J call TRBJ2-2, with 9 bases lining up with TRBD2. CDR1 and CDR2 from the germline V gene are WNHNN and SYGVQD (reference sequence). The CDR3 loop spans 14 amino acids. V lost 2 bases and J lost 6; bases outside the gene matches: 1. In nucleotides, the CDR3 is TGCGCCAGCAGTGAGGCGGGGGGGGCCGGGGAGCTGTTTTTT. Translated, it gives CASSEAGGAGELFF.

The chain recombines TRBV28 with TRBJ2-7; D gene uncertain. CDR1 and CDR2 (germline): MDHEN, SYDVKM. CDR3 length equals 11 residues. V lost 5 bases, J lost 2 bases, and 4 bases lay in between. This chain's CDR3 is CASSLTYEQYF. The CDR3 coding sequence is TGTGCCAGCAGTCTTACCTACGAGCAGTACTTC.

CDR3: CAISDSNTEAFF. Written as DNA, the CDR3 is TGTGCCATCAGTGATAGTAACACTGAAGCTTTCTTT. The genes are TRBV10-3 and TRBJ1-1, with unresolved D. Trimming left V 3 bases short and J 2 bases short, with 4 bases between. Per germline, CDR1 ENHRY and CDR2 SYGVKD. The CDR3 runs to 12 residues.

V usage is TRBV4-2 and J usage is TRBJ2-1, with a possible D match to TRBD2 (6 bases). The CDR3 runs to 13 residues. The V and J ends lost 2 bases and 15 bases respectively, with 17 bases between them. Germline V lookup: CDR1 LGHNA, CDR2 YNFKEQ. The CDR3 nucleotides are TGTGCCAGCAGCCAAAGCCGGGACTCGAGATGGTTCTTC. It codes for CASSQSRDSRWFF.

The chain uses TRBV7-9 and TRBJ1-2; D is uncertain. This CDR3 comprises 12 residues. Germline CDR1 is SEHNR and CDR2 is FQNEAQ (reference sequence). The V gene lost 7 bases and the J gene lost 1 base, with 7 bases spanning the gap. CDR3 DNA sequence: TGTGCCAGCACCGAGGGTAACTATGGCTACACCTTC. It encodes CASTEGNYGYTF.

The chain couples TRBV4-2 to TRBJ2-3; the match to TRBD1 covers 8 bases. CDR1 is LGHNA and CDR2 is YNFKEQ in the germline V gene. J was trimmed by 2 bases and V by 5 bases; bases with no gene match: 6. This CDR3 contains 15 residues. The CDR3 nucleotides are TGTGCCAGCAGCAGAGGGCAGGGGGCCACAGATACGCAGTATTTT. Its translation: CASSRGQGATDTQYF.

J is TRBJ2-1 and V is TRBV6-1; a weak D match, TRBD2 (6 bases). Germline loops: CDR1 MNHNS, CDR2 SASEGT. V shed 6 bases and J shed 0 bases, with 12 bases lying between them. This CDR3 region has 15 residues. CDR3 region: CASRGGASSYNEQFF. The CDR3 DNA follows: TGTGCCAGCAGGGGGGGTGCGAGCTCCTACAATGAGCAGTTCTTC.

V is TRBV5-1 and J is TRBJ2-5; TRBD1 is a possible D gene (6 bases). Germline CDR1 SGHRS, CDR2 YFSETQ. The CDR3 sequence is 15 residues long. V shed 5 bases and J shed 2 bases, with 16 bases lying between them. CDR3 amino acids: CASSLGQTRQETQYF. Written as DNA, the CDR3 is TGCGCCAGCAGTCTAGGACAGACCCGTCAAGAGACCCAGTACTTC.

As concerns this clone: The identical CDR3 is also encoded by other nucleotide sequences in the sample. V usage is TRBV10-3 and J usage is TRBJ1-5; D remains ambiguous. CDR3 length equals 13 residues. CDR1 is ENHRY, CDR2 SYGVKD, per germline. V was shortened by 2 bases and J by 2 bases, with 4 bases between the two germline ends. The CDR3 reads CAISEGGNQPQHF. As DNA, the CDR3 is TGTGCCATCAGTGAGGGAGGCAATCAGCCCCAGCATTTT.

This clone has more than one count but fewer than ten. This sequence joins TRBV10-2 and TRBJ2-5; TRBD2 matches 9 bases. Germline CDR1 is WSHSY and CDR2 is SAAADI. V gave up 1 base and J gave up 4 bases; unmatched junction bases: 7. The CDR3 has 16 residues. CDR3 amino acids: CASSEFGSGSGETQYF. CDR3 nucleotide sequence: TGCGCCAGCAGTGAGTTCGGTAGCGGGAGCGGAGAGACCCAGTACTTC.